This TCR beta chain was found in a study of Ad26.COV2.S vaccination and SARS-CoV-2 variants. Study-level information: The donor participated in the COV1001 trial, in its Ad26.COV2.S arm. Whole-study results and caveats: Possibly, TCR breadth and depth analyses underestimated total T cell responses.

Concerning this clone itself: Its cognate antigen is unknown.

Profiling relied on immunoSEQ multiplex PCR, and the TCRdb table lists in-frame clones only, not all of them. The sample has about half a million clones, nearly 90% seen once; the top ten hold 1.7%. Treatment indicated: around 19 received Ad26.COV2.S at low or high dose, single or two shots; 5 received placebo; per-sample allocation not given. Collection of the samples took place on day 63 after the first injection of vaccine or placebo. It was Wuhan-strain SARS-CoV-2 spike that the Ad26 vaccine vector expressed. This TCR was sampled from a person between 18 and 59 years old who received the Ad26.COV2.S COVID-19 vaccine or a placebo. The sample here was peripheral blood, taken in a trial of Ad26.COV2.S vaccine versus placebo.

The CDR3 region has the DNA TGTGCCAGCATTTCCTCGGGAGAGTCGTACGAGCAGTACTTC. It translates to CASISSGESYEQYF. The chain links TRBV9 to TRBJ2-7; a possible D gene is TRBD2 (6 bases). The CDR3 totals 14 residues. The germline V gene encodes CDR1 SGDLS and CDR2 YYNGEE. Trimming took off 6 bases at V and 4 bases at J, with 17 bases between the two ends. Using reference TRBV9 and TRBJ2-7 for the parts outside the CDR3, the full variable domain is DSGVTQTPKHLITATGQRVTLRCSPRSGDLSVYWYQQSLDQGLQFLIQYYNGEERAKGNILERFSAQQFPDLHSELNLSSLELGDSALYFCASISSGESYEQYFGPGTRLTVT.